This is a list of T cell receptor beta chains from one sample in a study of blood T cell repertoires in COVID-19. Measured with immunoSEQ multiplex PCR; TCRdb has only the in-frame clones, and not every one. Altogether more than 150,000 clones are present, over 80% being singletons, with the ten largest covering 4.5% to 5.5%. The sample was peripheral blood. The receptor set was obtained from a woman aged 25 to 45 with acute or convalescent COVID-19. CDR3s include the opening cysteine and the closing phenylalanine or tryptophan. Fields, in order: clone size, V gene, J gene, D gene, CDR3 protein, CDR3 DNA. D genes are given only for firm matches. Rows may omit the clone size; those that give it use once, few, many or a size class.

clone_size: .
v_call: TRBV27
j_call: TRBJ1-6
d_call: .
cdr3_aa: CASRRAADNSPLHF
cdr3_nt: TGTGCCAGCAGGCGCGCCGCCGATAATTCACCCCTCCACTTT

clone_size: .
v_call: TRBV20-1
j_call: TRBJ2-1
d_call: .
cdr3_aa: CSAAQGNEQFF
cdr3_nt: TGCAGTGCTGCACAGGGAAATGAGCAGTTCTTC

clone_size: .
v_call: TRBV19
j_call: TRBJ1-2
d_call: TRBD1
cdr3_aa: CASSIDLAPGTGNYGYTF
cdr3_nt: TGTGCCAGTAGTATAGATCTCGCTCCCGGGACAGGGAACTATGGCTACACCTTC

clone_size: .
v_call: TRBV6-2/TRBV6-3
j_call: TRBJ2-2
d_call: .
cdr3_aa: CASSTGQAGRLFF
cdr3_nt: TGTGCCAGCAGTACCGGACAGGCGGGGAGGCTGTTTTTT

clone_size: .
v_call: TRBV5-6
j_call: TRBJ1-5
d_call: .
cdr3_aa: CASSAGVSSNQPQHF
cdr3_nt: TGTGCCAGCAGTGCCGGGGTGTCTAGCAATCAGCCCCAGCATTTT

clone_size: .
v_call: TRBV6-6
j_call: TRBJ1-6
d_call: .
cdr3_aa: CASSYREENSPLHF
cdr3_nt: TGTGCCAGCAGTTATAGGGAGGAGAATTCACCCCTCCACTTT

clone_size: few
v_call: TRBV28
j_call: TRBJ1-2
d_call: TRBD1
cdr3_aa: CASSPGQVYGYTF
cdr3_nt: TGTGCCAGCAGCCCGGGACAGGTCTATGGCTACACCTTC

clone_size: .
v_call: TRBV2
j_call: TRBJ2-5
d_call: .
cdr3_aa: CASSEKGWGAETQYF
cdr3_nt: TGTGCCAGCAGTGAAAAGGGGTGGGGTGCGGAGACCCAGTACTTC

clone_size: .
v_call: TRBV4-3
j_call: TRBJ2-7
d_call: .
cdr3_aa: CASSQGGPPPRGYEQYF
cdr3_nt: TGCGCCAGCAGCCAAGGGGGCCCCCCGCCCAGGGGCTACGAGCAGTACTTC

clone_size: .
v_call: TRBV30
j_call: TRBJ2-3
d_call: .
cdr3_aa: CAWETSGTWDTQYF
cdr3_nt: TGTGCCTGGGAGACCTCAGGGACATGGGATACGCAGTATTTT

clone_size: .
v_call: TRBV4-2
j_call: TRBJ2-3
d_call: TRBD2
cdr3_aa: CASSRLAGGDTQYF
cdr3_nt: TGTGCCAGCAGCCGACTAGCGGGGGGGGATACGCAGTATTTT

clone_size: .
v_call: TRBV30
j_call: TRBJ1-1
d_call: .
cdr3_aa: CAWTQPPLPTEAFF
cdr3_nt: TGTGCCTGGACCCAACCGCCACTTCCCACTGAAGCTTTCTTT

clone_size: .
v_call: TRBV27
j_call: TRBJ1-2
d_call: .
cdr3_aa: CASRGAVSYGYTF
cdr3_nt: TGTGCCAGCAGAGGAGCCGTGAGCTATGGCTACACCTTC

clone_size: .
v_call: TRBV5-4
j_call: TRBJ2-7
d_call: TRBD1
cdr3_aa: CASSLETGGKTPYEQYF
cdr3_nt: TGTGCCAGCAGCTTGGAGACAGGGGGCAAGACCCCCTACGAGCAGTACTTC

clone_size: .
v_call: TRBV14
j_call: TRBJ2-1
d_call: TRBD2
cdr3_aa: CASSAIAGGYNEQFF
cdr3_nt: TGTGCCAGCAGCGCGATAGCGGGGGGATACAATGAGCAGTTCTTC

clone_size: .
v_call: TRBV12-3/TRBV12-4
j_call: TRBJ2-7
d_call: .
cdr3_aa: CASSRSTSYEQYF
cdr3_nt: TGTGCCAGCAGCAGGTCAACCTCCTACGAGCAGTACTTC

clone_size: .
v_call: TRBV27
j_call: TRBJ1-1
d_call: .
cdr3_aa: CASSLRRALNTEAFF
cdr3_nt: TGTGCCAGCAGCCTACGGAGAGCGTTGAACACTGAAGCTTTCTTT

clone_size: few
v_call: TRBV4-1
j_call: TRBJ2-2
d_call: TRBD2
cdr3_aa: CASSSTGGLTGELFF
cdr3_nt: TGCGCCAGCAGCTCCACTGGGGGACTAACCGGGGAGCTGTTTTTT

clone_size: .
v_call: TRBV6-5
j_call: TRBJ2-7
d_call: .
cdr3_aa: CASSWETGPPYEQYF
cdr3_nt: TGTGCCAGCAGTTGGGAAACAGGGCCCCCCTACGAGCAGTACTTC

clone_size: .
v_call: TRBV10-3
j_call: TRBJ1-2
d_call: .
cdr3_aa: CAISPSLLTGKSGYTF
cdr3_nt: TGTGCCATCAGTCCTTCCCTACTTACAGGGAAAAGTGGCTACACCTTC

clone_size: once
v_call: TRBV7-9
j_call: TRBJ1-5
d_call: TRBD1
cdr3_aa: CASSLAHLGGRSSNQPQHF
cdr3_nt: TGTGCCAGCAGCTTAGCGCATTTAGGGGGCAGGTCTAGCAATCAGCCCCAGCATTTT

clone_size: few
v_call: TRBV5-6
j_call: TRBJ2-2
d_call: TRBD1
cdr3_aa: CASSLGTGVTGELFF
cdr3_nt: TGTGCCAGCAGCCTCGGGACAGGGGTGACCGGGGAGCTGTTTTTT

clone_size: .
v_call: TRBV4-3
j_call: TRBJ1-2
d_call: .
cdr3_aa: CASSQARGYGYTF
cdr3_nt: TGCGCCAGCAGCCAAGCCCGGGGGTATGGCTACACCTTC

clone_size: .
v_call: TRBV30
j_call: TRBJ2-6
d_call: .
cdr3_aa: CAWGRDSYNVLTF
cdr3_nt: TGTGCCTGGGGTCGGGACTCCTACAACGTCCTGACTTTC

clone_size: .
v_call: TRBV7-9
j_call: TRBJ2-4
d_call: TRBD2
cdr3_aa: CASKLGEREGLGNIQYF
cdr3_nt: TGTGCCAGCAAGCTTGGGGAGCGGGAGGGCCTAGGAAACATTCAGTACTTC

clone_size: .
v_call: TRBV13
j_call: TRBJ2-3
d_call: TRBD1
cdr3_aa: CASSFRQGSTDTQYF
cdr3_nt: TGTGCCAGCAGCTTCAGACAGGGAAGCACAGATACGCAGTATTTT

clone_size: .
v_call: TRBV5-4
j_call: TRBJ1-2
d_call: TRBD1
cdr3_aa: CASSFRDRGYGYTF
cdr3_nt: TGTGCCAGCAGCTTTCGGGACAGGGGATATGGCTACACCTTC

clone_size: .
v_call: TRBV7-2
j_call: TRBJ1-2
d_call: .
cdr3_aa: CASSLVLLYGYTF
cdr3_nt: TGTGCCAGCAGCTTAGTCCTTTTGTATGGCTACACCTTC

clone_size: .
v_call: TRBV28
j_call: TRBJ1-6
d_call: .
cdr3_aa: CASRERSGVSPLHF
cdr3_nt: TGTGCCAGCAGGGAAAGGTCAGGGGTCTCACCCCTCCACTTT

clone_size: .
v_call: TRBV28
j_call: TRBJ2-7
d_call: .
cdr3_aa: CASSPGSPYEQYF
cdr3_nt: TGTGCCAGCAGTCCCGGGTCCCCCTACGAGCAGTACTTC

clone_size: .
v_call: TRBV3-1/TRBV3-2
j_call: TRBJ2-7
d_call: .
cdr3_aa: CASSQSVRKSEQYF
cdr3_nt: TGTGCCAGCAGCCAAAGCGTTAGGAAGAGCGAGCAGTACTTC

clone_size: .
v_call: TRBV28
j_call: TRBJ2-7
d_call: TRBD1
cdr3_aa: CASSSVGTGAILESYEQYF
cdr3_nt: TGTGCCAGCAGTTCTGTAGGGACAGGGGCTATTCTAGAATCCTACGAGCAGTACTTC

clone_size: .
v_call: TRBV12-3/TRBV12-4
j_call: TRBJ2-1
d_call: .
cdr3_aa: CASRTPGNEQFF
cdr3_nt: TGTGCCAGCAGGACCCCGGGGAATGAGCAGTTCTTC